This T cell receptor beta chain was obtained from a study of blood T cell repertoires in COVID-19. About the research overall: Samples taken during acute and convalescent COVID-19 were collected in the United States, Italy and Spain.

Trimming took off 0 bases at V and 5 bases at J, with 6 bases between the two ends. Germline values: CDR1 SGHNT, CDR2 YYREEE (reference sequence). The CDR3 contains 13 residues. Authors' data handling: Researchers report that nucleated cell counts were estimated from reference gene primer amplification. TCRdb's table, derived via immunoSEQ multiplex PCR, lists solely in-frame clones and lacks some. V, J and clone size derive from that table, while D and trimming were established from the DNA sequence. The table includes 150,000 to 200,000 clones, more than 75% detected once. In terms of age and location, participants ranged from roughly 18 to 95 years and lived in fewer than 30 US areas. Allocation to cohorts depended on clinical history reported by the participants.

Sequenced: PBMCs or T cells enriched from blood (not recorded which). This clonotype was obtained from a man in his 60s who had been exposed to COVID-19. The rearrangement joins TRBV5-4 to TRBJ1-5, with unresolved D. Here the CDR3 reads CASSLDSYQPQHF. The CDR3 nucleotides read TGTGCCAGCAGCTTGGACAGCTATCAGCCCCAGCATTTT.